This is a list of T cell receptor beta chains from one sample in a study of patients and donors after allogeneic stem cell transplantation. TCRdb recomputed calls from the RT-PCR reads with MiXCR, one row per CDR3 protein. The data hold about 960,000 distinct CDR3 sequences, with over 15% observed a single time. Source material: blood, either unsorted or a sorted T cell fraction (not recorded which). These receptors came from a human donor who was either an allogeneic HSCT recipient or a stem cell or donor lymphocyte infusion donor (not recorded which). It is not recorded whose cells these are; they may come from a transplant donor. Both conserved end residues are part of each CDR3. Fields, in order: clone size, D gene, V gene, J gene, CDR3 protein, CDR3 DNA. The D gene is left open where the match is weak. The listing skips clone size in some rows; elsewhere it reads once, few, many or a size class.

clone size: few; D gene: TRBD1; V gene: TRBV2; J gene: TRBJ2-3; CDR3 protein: CASKDRGESTQYF; CDR3 DNA: TGTGCCAGCAAGGACAGGGGCGAAAGTACGCAGTATTTT
clone size: -; D gene: -; V gene: TRBV3-1; J gene: TRBJ1-5; CDR3 protein: CASSTQGTSNQPQHF; CDR3 DNA: TGTGCCAGCAGCACCCAGGGGACAAGCAATCAGCCCCAGCATTTT
clone size: few; D gene: -; V gene: TRBV5-1; J gene: TRBJ2-7; CDR3 protein: CASSLPLRIPRDYEQYF; CDR3 DNA: TGCGCCAGCAGCTTGCCATTGAGGATCCCCCGGGATTACGAGCAGTACTTC
clone size: -; D gene: TRBD2; V gene: TRBV27; J gene: TRBJ2-5; CDR3 protein: CASSPISGGKKNQETQYF; CDR3 DNA: TGTGCCAGCAGTCCAATTAGCGGGGGTAAAAAAAACCAAGAGACCCAGTACTTC
clone size: few; D gene: TRBD2; V gene: TRBV20-1; J gene: TRBJ2-1; CDR3 protein: CSATSTSGTNEQFF; CDR3 DNA: TGCAGTGCTACGTCCACTAGCGGAACCAATGAGCAGTTCTTC
clone size: -; D gene: TRBD1; V gene: TRBV29-1; J gene: TRBJ2-1; CDR3 protein: CSVVRDRDNEQFF; CDR3 DNA: TGCAGCGTTGTAAGGGACAGAGACAATGAGCAGTTCTTC
clone size: -; D gene: TRBD2; V gene: TRBV7-2; J gene: TRBJ2-7; CDR3 protein: CASSKTSGRSIREQYF; CDR3 DNA: TGTGCCAGCAGCAAAACTAGCGGGAGGTCTATACGCGAGCAGTACTTC
clone size: -; D gene: -; V gene: TRBV5-1; J gene: TRBJ1-1; CDR3 protein: CASSLASPGATEAFF; CDR3 DNA: TGCGCCAGCAGCTTGGCCTCCCCAGGGGCCACTGAAGCTTTCTTT
clone size: -; D gene: -; V gene: TRBV9; J gene: TRBJ1-6; CDR3 protein: CASSVRASSSYNSPLHF; CDR3 DNA: TGTGCCAGCAGCGTACGTGCGAGTAGCTCCTATAATTCACCCCTCCACTTT
clone size: -; D gene: -; V gene: TRBV14; J gene: TRBJ2-5; CDR3 protein: CASSQARPRAETQYF; CDR3 DNA: TGTGCCAGCAGCCAAGCCAGACCGCGTGCGGAGACCCAGTACTTC
clone size: few; D gene: -; V gene: TRBV7-9; J gene: TRBJ1-2; CDR3 protein: CASSLDPPSLIYTF; CDR3 DNA: TGTGCCAGCAGCTTAGATCCGCCATCCCTCATCTACACCTTC
clone size: -; D gene: -; V gene: TRBV12-3/TRBV12-4; J gene: TRBJ2-1; CDR3 protein: CASSFTGSRNEQFF; CDR3 DNA: TGTGCCAGCAGTTTTACAGGGAGTAGGAATGAGCAGTTCTTC
clone size: few; D gene: TRBD2; V gene: TRBV7-2; J gene: TRBJ2-3; CDR3 protein: CASTPGGTHGDTQYF; CDR3 DNA: TGTGCCAGCACCCCGGGGGGAACCCACGGAGATACGCAGTATTTT
clone size: few; D gene: TRBD2; V gene: TRBV7-7; J gene: TRBJ2-5; CDR3 protein: CASSAASGRLQETQYF; CDR3 DNA: TGTGCCAGCAGCGCCGCTAGCGGGAGACTTCAAGAGACCCAGTACTTC
clone size: few; D gene: -; V gene: TRBV7-9; J gene: TRBJ1-1; CDR3 protein: CASSFTGMTEAFF; CDR3 DNA: TGTGCCAGCAGCTTTACAGGGATGACTGAAGCTTTCTTT
clone size: few; D gene: -; V gene: TRBV12-3/TRBV12-4; J gene: TRBJ1-1; CDR3 protein: CASSPTGTDHTEAFF; CDR3 DNA: TGTGCCAGCAGCCCAACCGGGACCGACCACACTGAAGCTTTCTTT
clone size: once; D gene: -; V gene: TRBV4-2; J gene: TRBJ2-5; CDR3 protein: CASSRRRQQETQYF; CDR3 DNA: TGTGCCAGCAGCCGGCGCCGGCAGCAAGAGACCCAGTACTTC
clone size: -; D gene: TRBD1; V gene: TRBV19; J gene: TRBJ2-1; CDR3 protein: CASSPTGTVGHEQFF; CDR3 DNA: TGTGCCAGTAGTCCTACCGGGACAGTGGGCCATGAGCAGTTCTTC
clone size: -; D gene: TRBD1; V gene: TRBV25-1; J gene: TRBJ2-1; CDR3 protein: CASSEFTGGRYNEQFF; CDR3 DNA: TGTGCCAGCAGTGAGTTTACAGGGGGCAGGTACAATGAGCAGTTCTTC
clone size: -; D gene: -; V gene: TRBV7-9; J gene: TRBJ2-7; CDR3 protein: CATAAGRGIHEQYF; CDR3 DNA: TGTGCCACAGCGGCAGGTAGAGGGATCCACGAGCAGTACTTC
clone size: -; D gene: -; V gene: TRBV2; J gene: TRBJ1-6; CDR3 protein: CASSEYRSLTLHF; CDR3 DNA: TGTGCCAGCAGTGAATACAGGAGCTTGACCCTCCACTTT
clone size: -; D gene: TRBD1; V gene: TRBV5-6; J gene: TRBJ2-7; CDR3 protein: CASSPLTGGKSYEQYF; CDR3 DNA: TGTGCCAGCAGCCCGCTGACAGGGGGCAAGTCCTACGAGCAGTACTTC
clone size: many; D gene: -; V gene: TRBV24-1; J gene: TRBJ2-3; CDR3 protein: CATSDAGTPAWWAADTQYF; CDR3 DNA: TGTGCCACCAGTGATGCTGGGACGCCCGCTTGGTGGGCGGCAGATACGCAGTATTTT
clone size: many; D gene: TRBD1; V gene: TRBV12-3/TRBV12-4; J gene: TRBJ2-3; CDR3 protein: CASSLNQGADTQYF; CDR3 DNA: TGTGCCAGCAGTTTAAATCAGGGGGCAGATACGCAGTATTTT
clone size: few; D gene: TRBD2; V gene: TRBV24-1; J gene: TRBJ2-2; CDR3 protein: CATSDLTLAGGPITGELFF; CDR3 DNA: TGTGCCACCAGTGATTTGACACTAGCGGGAGGGCCGATCACCGGGGAGCTGTTTTTT
clone size: -; D gene: -; V gene: TRBV9; J gene: TRBJ2-3; CDR3 protein: CASSASSGTDTQYF; CDR3 DNA: TGTGCCAGCAGCGCGTCTAGCGGCACAGATACGCAGTATTTT
clone size: few; D gene: -; V gene: TRBV6-1; J gene: TRBJ2-7; CDR3 protein: CASSLDDSRTYEQYF; CDR3 DNA: TGTGCCAGCAGTCTGGATGACAGTAGGACCTACGAGCAGTACTTC
clone size: -; D gene: -; V gene: TRBV12-3/TRBV12-4; J gene: TRBJ1-1; CDR3 protein: CASRTSRVTTEAFF; CDR3 DNA: TGTGCCAGCCGTACTAGCAGGGTTACCACTGAAGCTTTCTTT
clone size: -; D gene: -; V gene: TRBV20-1; J gene: TRBJ2-2; CDR3 protein: CSARPGVRRTGELFF; CDR3 DNA: TGCAGTGCTAGACCCGGGGTTCGTCGGACCGGGGAGCTGTTTTTT
clone size: -; D gene: -; V gene: TRBV20-1; J gene: TRBJ1-5; CDR3 protein: CSARVTGINQPQHF; CDR3 DNA: TGCAGTGCTAGAGTAACAGGGATCAATCAGCCCCAGCATTTT
clone size: many; D gene: TRBD2; V gene: TRBV12-3/TRBV12-4; J gene: TRBJ2-3; CDR3 protein: CATRLAGGTSTDTQYF; CDR3 DNA: TGTGCCACCCGACTAGCGGGGGGAACAAGCACAGATACGCAGTATTTT
clone size: few; D gene: -; V gene: TRBV9; J gene: TRBJ1-2; CDR3 protein: CASSVGGVYLNYGYTF; CDR3 DNA: TGTGCCAGCAGCGTAGGAGGCGTCTACCTAAACTATGGCTACACCTTC
clone size: few; D gene: -; V gene: TRBV29-1; J gene: TRBJ1-1; CDR3 protein: CSVEDGEGTEAFF; CDR3 DNA: TGCAGCGTTGAAGATGGGGAGGGCACTGAAGCTTTCTTT
clone size: few; D gene: TRBD1; V gene: TRBV6-5; J gene: TRBJ1-6; CDR3 protein: CASSYLVAGGGNSPLHF; CDR3 DNA: TGTGCCAGCAGTTACTTGGTCGCAGGGGGAGGTAATTCACCCCTCCACTTT
clone size: -; D gene: -; V gene: TRBV7-9; J gene: TRBJ2-4; CDR3 protein: CASSRTPKNIQYF; CDR3 DNA: TGTGCCAGCAGCCGGACACCGAAAAACATTCAGTACTTC
clone size: few; D gene: -; V gene: TRBV30; J gene: TRBJ2-2; CDR3 protein: CAWSINTGELFF; CDR3 DNA: TGTGCCTGGAGTATAAACACCGGGGAGCTGTTTTTT
clone size: few; D gene: TRBD1; V gene: TRBV5-6; J gene: TRBJ1-2; CDR3 protein: CASSVGQGTYGYTF; CDR3 DNA: TGTGCCAGCAGCGTGGGACAGGGGACCTATGGCTACACCTTC